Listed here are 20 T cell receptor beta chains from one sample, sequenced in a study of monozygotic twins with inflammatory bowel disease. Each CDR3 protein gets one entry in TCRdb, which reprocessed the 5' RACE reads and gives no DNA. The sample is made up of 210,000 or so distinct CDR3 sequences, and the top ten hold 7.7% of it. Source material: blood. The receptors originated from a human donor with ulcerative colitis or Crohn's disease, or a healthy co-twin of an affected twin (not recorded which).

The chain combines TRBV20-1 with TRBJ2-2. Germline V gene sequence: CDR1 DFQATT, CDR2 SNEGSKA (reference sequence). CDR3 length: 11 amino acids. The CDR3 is CSVKVGGELFF.

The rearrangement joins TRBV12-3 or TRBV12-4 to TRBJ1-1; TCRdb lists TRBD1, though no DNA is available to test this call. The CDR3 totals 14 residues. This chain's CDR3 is CASSSDRGYSEAFF.

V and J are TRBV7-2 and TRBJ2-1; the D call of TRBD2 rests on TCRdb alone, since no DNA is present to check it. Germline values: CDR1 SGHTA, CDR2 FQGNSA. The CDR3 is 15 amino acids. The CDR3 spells CASSFRLAGGDEQFF.

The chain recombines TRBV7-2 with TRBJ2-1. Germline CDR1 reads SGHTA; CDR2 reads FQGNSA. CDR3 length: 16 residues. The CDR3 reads CASISIRGGSYNEQFF.

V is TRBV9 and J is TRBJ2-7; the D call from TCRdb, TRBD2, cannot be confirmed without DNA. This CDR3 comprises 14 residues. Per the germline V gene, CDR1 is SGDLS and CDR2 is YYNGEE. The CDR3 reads CASSVGGNTYEQYF.

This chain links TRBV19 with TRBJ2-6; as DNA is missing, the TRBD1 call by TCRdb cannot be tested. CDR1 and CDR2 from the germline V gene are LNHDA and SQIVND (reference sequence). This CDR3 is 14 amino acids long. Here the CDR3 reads CASTAGAGANVLTF.

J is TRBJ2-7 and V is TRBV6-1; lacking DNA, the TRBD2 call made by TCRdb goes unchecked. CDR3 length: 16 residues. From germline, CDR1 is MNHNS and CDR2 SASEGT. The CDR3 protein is CASSNGLAGGTYEQYF.

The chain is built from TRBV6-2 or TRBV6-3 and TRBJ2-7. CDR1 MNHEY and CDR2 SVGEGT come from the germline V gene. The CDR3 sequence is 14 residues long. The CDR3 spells CASTTLLYGVEQYF.

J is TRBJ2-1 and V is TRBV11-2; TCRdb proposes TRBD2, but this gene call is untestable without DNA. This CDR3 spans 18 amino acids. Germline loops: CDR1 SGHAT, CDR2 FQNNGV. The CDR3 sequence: CASSWTLSSGGAGYEQFF.

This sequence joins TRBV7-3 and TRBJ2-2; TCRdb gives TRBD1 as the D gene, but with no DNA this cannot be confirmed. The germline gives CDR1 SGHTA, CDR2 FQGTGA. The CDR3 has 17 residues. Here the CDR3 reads CASSLNRQGASTGELFF.

CDR3 sequence: CASSEVSTDTQYF. The chain has TRBV6-1 and TRBJ2-3. Germline V gives CDR1 MNHNS, CDR2 SASEGT. This CDR3 has 13 residues.

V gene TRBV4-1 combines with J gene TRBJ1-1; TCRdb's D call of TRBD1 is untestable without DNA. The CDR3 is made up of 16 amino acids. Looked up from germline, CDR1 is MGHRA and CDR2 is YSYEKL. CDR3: CASSQESSIRGSRAFF.

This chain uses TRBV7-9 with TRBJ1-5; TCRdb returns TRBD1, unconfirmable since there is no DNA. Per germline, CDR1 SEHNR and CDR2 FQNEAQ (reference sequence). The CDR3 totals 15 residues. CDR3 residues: CASSADRVSNQPQHF.

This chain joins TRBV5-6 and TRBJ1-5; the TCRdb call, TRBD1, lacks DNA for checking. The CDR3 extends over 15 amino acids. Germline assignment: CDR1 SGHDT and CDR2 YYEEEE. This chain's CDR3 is CASSSRGRVDQPQHF.

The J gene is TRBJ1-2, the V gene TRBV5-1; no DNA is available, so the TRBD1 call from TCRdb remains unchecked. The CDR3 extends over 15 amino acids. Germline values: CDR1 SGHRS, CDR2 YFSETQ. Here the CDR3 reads CASSLPNQQGDGYTF.

The CDR3 loop is CASSLFIGVQGETQYF. V gene TRBV5-1 combines with J gene TRBJ2-5; TCRdb's D gene call, TRBD1, goes unchecked for lack of DNA. CDR1 and CDR2 from the germline V gene are SGHRS and YFSETQ. There are 16 residues in the CDR3.

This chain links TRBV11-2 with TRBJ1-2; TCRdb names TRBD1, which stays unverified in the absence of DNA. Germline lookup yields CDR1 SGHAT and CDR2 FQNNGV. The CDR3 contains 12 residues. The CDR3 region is CASSRGRDGYTF.

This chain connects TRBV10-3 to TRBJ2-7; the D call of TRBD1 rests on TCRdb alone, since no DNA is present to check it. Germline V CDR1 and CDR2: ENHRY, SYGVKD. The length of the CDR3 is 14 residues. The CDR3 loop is CAISDPGTGYEQYF.

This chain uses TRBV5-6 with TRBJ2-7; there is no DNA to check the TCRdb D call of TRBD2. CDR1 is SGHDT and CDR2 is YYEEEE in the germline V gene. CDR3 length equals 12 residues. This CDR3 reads CASSLFAGEQYF.

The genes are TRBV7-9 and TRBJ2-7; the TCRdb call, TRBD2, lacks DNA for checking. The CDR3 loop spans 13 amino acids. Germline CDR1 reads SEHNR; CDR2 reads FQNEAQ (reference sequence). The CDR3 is CASSAGVDYEQYF.